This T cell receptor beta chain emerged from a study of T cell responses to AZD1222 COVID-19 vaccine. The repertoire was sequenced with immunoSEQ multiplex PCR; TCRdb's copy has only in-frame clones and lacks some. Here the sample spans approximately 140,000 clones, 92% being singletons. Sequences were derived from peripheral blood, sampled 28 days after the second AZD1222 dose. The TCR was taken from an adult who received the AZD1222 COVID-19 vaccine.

This chain's CDR3 is CASNGLAGYEQFF. DNA of the CDR3: TGTGCCAGCAACGGACTAGCGGGGTATGAGCAGTTCTTC. The chain links TRBV12-3 or TRBV12-4 to TRBJ2-1; 12 bases agree with TRBD2. The CDR3 length is 13 residues. After removal of 7 bases from V and 8 bases from J, the junction contained 3 bases not matched to a gene.